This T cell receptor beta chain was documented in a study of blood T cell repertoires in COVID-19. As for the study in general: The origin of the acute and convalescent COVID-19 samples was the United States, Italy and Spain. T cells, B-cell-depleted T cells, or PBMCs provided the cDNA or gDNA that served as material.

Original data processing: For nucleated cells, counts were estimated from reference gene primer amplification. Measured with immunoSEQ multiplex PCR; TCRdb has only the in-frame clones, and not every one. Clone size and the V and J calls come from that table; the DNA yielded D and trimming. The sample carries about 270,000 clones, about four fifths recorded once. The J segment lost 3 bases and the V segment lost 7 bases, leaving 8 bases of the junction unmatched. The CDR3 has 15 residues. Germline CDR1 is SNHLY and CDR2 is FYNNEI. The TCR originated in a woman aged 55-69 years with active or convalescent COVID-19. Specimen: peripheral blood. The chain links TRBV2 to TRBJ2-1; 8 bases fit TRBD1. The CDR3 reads CASNGDRGGYNEQFF. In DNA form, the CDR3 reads TGTGCCAGCAACGGCGACAGGGGTGGCTACAATGAGCAGTTCTTC.